What follows are 30 T cell receptor beta chains derived from one specimen sequenced in a study of blood T cell repertoires in COVID-19. The repertoire was sequenced with immunoSEQ multiplex PCR; TCRdb's copy has only in-frame clones and lacks some. The sample records about 30,000 clones, around 84% being singletons. The sequenced sample consisted of peripheral blood. These receptors originate from a human donor in a cohort sampled during active COVID-19. The donor label of this sample is uncertain.

This clone was detected once. This chain joins TRBV15 and TRBJ2-1, with TRBD1 identical over 7 bases. V lost 1 base and J lost 8; bases outside the gene matches: 8. The CDR3 length is 15 residues. Germline V gene sequence: CDR1 LNHNV, CDR2 YYDKDF (reference sequence). CDR3 DNA sequence: TGTGCCACCAGCAGAGTAGGGACAGAGAAGGATGAGCAGTTCTTC. This encodes CATSRVGTEKDEQFF.

The chain carries TRBV19 and TRBJ2-1; TRBD2 agrees at 11 bases. The CDR3 runs 15 residues. Per the germline V gene, CDR1 is LNHDA and CDR2 is SQIVND (reference sequence). Germline trimming cut 6 bases from V and 7 bases from J; bases unmatched to any gene: 8. In DNA form, the CDR3 reads TGTGCCAGTAGCGGGACTAGCGGTCGGGGTAATGAGCAGTTCTTC. Translation gives CASSGTSGRGNEQFF.

Only one count was recorded for this clone. The CDR3 sequence: CASSLVGGSNQPQHF. The CDR3 nucleotides are TGTGCCAGCAGCTTGGTGGGGGGTAGCAATCAGCCCCAGCATTTT. The chain employs TRBV7-3 and TRBJ1-5; perhaps TRBD1 as D (5 bases). Germline lookup yields CDR1 SGHTA and CDR2 FQGTGA. The CDR3 runs to 15 residues. V was trimmed by 3 bases and J by 0 bases, leaving 9 bases between them.

The chain has TRBV5-8 and TRBJ2-7; 9 nucleotides line up with TRBD1. This CDR3 is built from 15 residues. J gave up 1 base and V 4 bases, and 6 bases lay outside the gene matches. Germline V gene sequence: CDR1 SGHTS, CDR2 YDEGEE. CDR3 amino acids: CASSLGGTGSYEQYF. CDR3 coding DNA: TGTGCCAGCAGCCTAGGCGGGACAGGGTCCTACGAGCAGTACTTC.

The chain couples TRBV27 to TRBJ1-6, with a weak D call TRBD1 (5 bases). Germline V CDR1 and CDR2: MNHEY, SMNVEV (reference sequence). The CDR3 runs to 13 residues. With 3 bases removed from V and 9 bases from J, the gap between germline ends came to 9 bases. DNA for the CDR3: TGTGCCAGCAGTTTCGGGACTGGTTCACCCCTCCACTTT. Translating gives CASSFGTGSPLHF.

The V gene is TRBV28, the J gene TRBJ2-7, with TRBD2 identical over 9 bases. CDR3 length: 14 residues. Germline CDR1 is MDHEN and CDR2 is SYDVKM. The J segment lost 2 bases and the V segment lost 10 bases, leaving 9 bases of the junction unmatched. DNA for the CDR3: TGTGCCACCGTGAGGACTAGCGTACCCTACGAGCAGTACTTC. Translating gives CATVRTSVPYEQYF.

The rearrangement links TRBV27 to TRBJ1-1, with TRBD1 matching 8 bases. From germline, CDR1 is MNHEY and CDR2 SMNVEV (reference sequence). V was clipped by 5 bases and J by 4 bases; unmatched bases: 9. CDR3 length: 15 amino acids. The CDR3: CASSAGQAGFTEAFF. CDR3 in DNA: TGTGCCAGCAGTGCGGGACAGGCGGGGTTCACTGAAGCTTTCTTT.

V and J are TRBV18 and TRBJ2-2; D is undetermined. CDR1 is KGHSH, CDR2 LQKENI, per germline. The CDR3 runs to 13 residues. With 2 bases removed from V and 3 bases from J, the gap between germline ends came to 4 bases. The CDR3, as DNA: TGTGCCAGCTCACCAACACACACCGGGGAGCTGTTTTTT. Translated, it gives CASSPTHTGELFF.

This chain uses TRBV18 with TRBJ2-7; the match to TRBD1 covers 10 bases. Germline lookup yields CDR1 KGHSH and CDR2 LQKENI. Losses at the gene ends were 3 bases for V and 3 bases for J; bases not matched to a gene: 5. This CDR3 is built from 15 residues. This CDR3 reads CASSPGTGASYEQYF. CDR3 nucleotides: TGTGCCAGCTCACCCGGGACAGGGGCCAGCTACGAGCAGTACTTC.

The chain combines TRBV3-1 (or the pseudogene TRBV3-2) with TRBJ2-1; 7 bases fit TRBD2. V was clipped by 2 bases and J by 5 bases; unmatched bases: 9. The germline V gene encodes CDR1 LGHDT and CDR2 YNNKEL (reference sequence). The CDR3 is made up of 16 amino acids. The CDR3 DNA is TGTGCCAGCAGCCAACACGGTTTAGGGAGGGACAATGAGCAGTTCTTC. Translating gives CASSQHGLGRDNEQFF.

The rearrangement joins TRBV11-3 to TRBJ1-1; TRBD1 agrees at 10 bases. Germline V gene sequence: CDR1 SGHNT, CDR2 YENEEA. J lost 4 bases, V lost 5 bases, and 4 bases had no gene match. The CDR3 is 14 amino acids. The CDR3: CASSDRGRGTEAFF. In DNA form, the CDR3 reads TGTGCCAGCAGCGACAGGGGGCGCGGCACTGAAGCTTTCTTT.

The J gene is TRBJ2-2, the V gene TRBV29-1; TRBD2 aligns across 7 bases. CDR3 length: 15 residues. Germline CDR1 SQVTM, CDR2 ANQGSEA. Trimming took 2 bases from V and 0 from J; bases not matched to a gene: 3. CDR3 in amino acids: CSVESAGTNTGELFF. The CDR3 DNA is TGCAGCGTTGAATCAGCGGGAACGAACACCGGGGAGCTGTTTTTT.

CDR3 amino acids: CASSQFLRTVTPEAFF. In nucleotides, the CDR3 is TGCGCCAGCAGTCAATTCCTCCGGACAGTTACCCCTGAAGCTTTCTTT. The J gene is TRBJ1-1, the V gene TRBV23-1, with a weak D call TRBD1 (6 bases). TRBV23-1 is placed among ORFs of uncertain function. Trimming took off 1 base at V and 6 bases at J, with 18 bases between the two ends. The CDR3 runs 16 residues.

This clone was seen only a few times. The chain couples TRBV28 to TRBJ1-6, with D maybe TRBD1 (6 bases). Per the germline V gene, CDR1 is MDHEN and CDR2 is SYDVKM. V was clipped by 4 bases and J by 10 bases, with 11 bases between them. The CDR3 loop spans 13 amino acids. The CDR3 reads CASSSGVGSPLHF. The CDR3 coding sequence is TGTGCCAGCAGTTCAGGGGTAGGATCACCCCTCCACTTT.

The chain couples TRBV5-1 to TRBJ2-2, with 8 positions matching TRBD2. The germline V gene encodes CDR1 SGHRS and CDR2 YFSETQ. Unmatched junction bases numbered 6, after V lost 1 base and J lost 7 bases. There are 15 residues in the CDR3. CDR3 protein: CASSLSTREGGELFF. CDR3 DNA sequence: TGCGCCAGCAGCTTGTCCACCCGGGAGGGCGGGGAGCTGTTTTTT. The whole variable domain, filled in from reference TRBV5-1 and TRBJ2-2, reads KAGVTQTPRYLIKTRGQQVTLSCSPISGHRSVSWYQQTPGQGLQFLFEYFSETQRNKGNFPGRFSGRQFSNSRSEMNVSTLELGDSALYLCASSLSTREGGELFFGEGSRLTVL.

The genes are TRBV14 and TRBJ2-7, with a possible D match to TRBD2 (5 bases). Trimming pared 0 bases from V and 11 bases from J, leaving 23 bases between. The CDR3 has 16 amino acids. Germline V gene sequence: CDR1 SGHDN, CDR2 FVKESK. The CDR3 is CASSQDGVLAPLDEYF. For the CDR3, the DNA is TGTGCCAGCAGCCAAGACGGTGTGTTAGCGCCACTGGATGAGTACTTC.

This clone was detected once. The chain joins TRBV28 to TRBJ2-7; D is undetermined. This CDR3 is built from 13 residues. Trimming pared 8 bases from V and 6 bases from J, leaving 17 bases between. The germline V gene has CDR1 MDHEN and CDR2 SYDVKM. The CDR3 nucleotides read TGTGCCAGCGGCTCCCATGGCCTCTTCGAGCAGTACTTC. Translating gives CASGSHGLFEQYF.

V gene TRBV5-1 combines with J gene TRBJ2-1; maybe TRBD2 (5 bases). V was cut by 1 base and J by 2 bases, with 10 bases left in between. Germline-derived CDR1 and CDR2 are SGHRS and YFSETQ. CDR3 size: 15 residues. The CDR3 protein is CASSLLAGTYNEQFF. The CDR3 nucleotides read TGCGCCAGCAGCTTGCTTGCGGGCACCTACAATGAGCAGTTCTTC. Using reference TRBV5-1 and TRBJ2-1 for the parts outside the CDR3, the full variable domain is KAGVTQTPRYLIKTRGQQVTLSCSPISGHRSVSWYQQTPGQGLQFLFEYFSETQRNKGNFPGRFSGRQFSNSRSEMNVSTLELGDSALYLCASSLLAGTYNEQFFGPGTRLTVL.

The rearrangement links TRBV11-2 to TRBJ2-2; TRBD1 might be the D (6 bases). Trimming stripped 5 bases from V and 2 bases from J, with 21 bases between. The CDR3 extends over 18 amino acids. The germline CDR1 and CDR2 sequences are SGHAT and FQNNGV. In DNA, the CDR3 is TGTGCCAGCAGCCCACTGCCGAACCGGGACATTAACACCGGGGAGCTGTTTTTT. Its translation: CASSPLPNRDINTGELFF.

The chain couples TRBV5-1 to TRBJ1-2; 7 nucleotides agree with TRBD1. Germline values: CDR1 SGHRS, CDR2 YFSETQ. This CDR3 comprises 14 residues. Unmatched junction bases numbered 6, after V lost 2 bases and J lost 5 bases. In nucleotides, the CDR3 is TGCGCCAGCAGCTTCCGACAGGGAGCATATGGCTACACCTTC. Protein sequence: CASSFRQGAYGYTF.

V is TRBV7-9 and J is TRBJ1-3; 9 nucleotides align to TRBD1. The length of the CDR3 is 14 residues. Per the germline V gene, CDR1 is SEHNR and CDR2 is FQNEAQ (reference sequence). V gave up 5 bases and J gave up 8 bases; unmatched junction bases: 7. The CDR3 reads CASSLRQGVDTIYF. The CDR3 nucleotides read TGTGCCAGCAGCCTACGACAGGGGGTGGACACCATATATTTT.

The chain joins TRBV2 to TRBJ2-7, with 7 bases identical to TRBD2. After removal of 0 bases from V and 3 bases from J, the junction contained 2 bases not matched to a gene. This CDR3 has 14 residues. CDR1 is SNHLY, CDR2 FYNNEI, per germline. As DNA, the CDR3 is TGTGCCAGCAGTGAAGCGGGAGGGCTCTACGAGCAGTACTTC. It codes for CASSEAGGLYEQYF.

The chain uses TRBV4-1 and TRBJ2-7; D unresolved. Germline assignment: CDR1 MGHRA and CDR2 YSYEKL. The CDR3 extends over 13 amino acids. Trimming took off 4 bases at V and 3 bases at J, with 10 bases between the two ends. CDR3 in DNA: TGCGCCAGCAGCCCCGCTCCGGGCTACGAGCAGTACTTC. This codes for CASSPAPGYEQYF.

The chain couples TRBV3-1 (or the pseudogene TRBV3-2) to TRBJ2-7; perhaps TRBD1 as D (5 bases). V gave up 0 bases and J gave up 7 bases, with 7 bases separating them. This CDR3 is built from 12 residues. CDR1 and CDR2 from the germline V gene are LGHDT and YNNKEL (reference sequence). Here the CDR3 reads CASSQDRTEQYF. The CDR3 DNA reads TGTGCCAGCAGCCAAGATAGGACAGAGCAGTACTTC.

The V and J genes are TRBV6-1 and TRBJ2-5, with 9 bases fitting TRBD2. This CDR3 has 14 amino acids. The germline gives CDR1 MNHNS, CDR2 SASEGT. V lost 1 base to trimming and J lost 5 bases; unmatched junction nucleotides: 2. The CDR3 sequence: CASSEVAGAETQYF. The CDR3 DNA reads as TGTGCCAGCAGTGAAGTAGCGGGAGCCGAGACCCAGTACTTC.

This CDR3 is CASSLTGTMNTEAFF. For the CDR3, the DNA is TGTGCCAGCAGCTTAACAGGGACGATGAACACTGAAGCTTTCTTT. The chain recombines TRBV5-8 with TRBJ1-1; D perhaps matches TRBD1 (6 bases). The CDR3 length is 15 residues. V was clipped by 2 bases and J by 0 bases, with 11 bases between them. Germline V gene lookup returns CDR1 SGHTS and CDR2 YDEGEE.

A few counts support this clone. At the DNA level, this CDR3 is encoded by other sequences in the same sample as well. The rearrangement uses TRBV19 and TRBJ1-5; D perhaps matches TRBD1 (6 bases). The CDR3 length is 15 residues. Trimming took 6 bases from V and 4 from J, leaving 16 bases between them. The germline V gene encodes CDR1 LNHDA and CDR2 SQIVND (reference sequence). This CDR3 reads CASRGGQGGNQPQHF. The CDR3 bases are TGTGCCAGTAGGGGGGGGCAGGGAGGTAATCAGCCCCAGCATTTT.

The chain joins TRBV18 to TRBJ2-2; the D gene is possibly TRBD2 (5 bases). V was pared by 2 bases and J by 4 bases, with 14 bases between. CDR1 is KGHSH, CDR2 LQKENI, per germline. The CDR3 totals 16 residues. DNA for the CDR3: TGTGCCAGCTCACCAGAAAGATCGGGGATCACCGGGGAGCTGTTTTTT. This sequence encodes CASSPERSGITGELFF.

This CDR3 reads CASSILGGEATNEKLFF. The CDR3 DNA is TGTGCCAGCAGCATCCTGGGCGGGGAGGCAACTAATGAAAAACTGTTTTTT. The chain combines TRBV7-8 with TRBJ1-4; D remains unclear. Germline assignment: CDR1 SGHVS and CDR2 FQNEAQ. CDR3 size: 17 residues. Trimming removed 5 bases at V and 0 bases at J, with 16 bases between. The full variable domain, its missing parts supplied by reference TRBV7-8 and TRBJ1-4, is GAGVSQSPRYKVAKRGQDVALRCDPISGHVSLFWYQQALGQGPEFLTYFQNEAQLDKSGLPSDRFFAERPEGSVSTLKIQRTQQEDSAVYLCASSILGGEATNEKLFFGSGTQLSVL.

The chain uses TRBV5-1 and TRBJ1-6; a weak D match, TRBD1 (6 bases). Germline V gene sequence: CDR1 SGHRS, CDR2 YFSETQ. V lost 1 base and J lost 1, with 6 bases in between. There are 15 residues in the CDR3. CDR3 protein: CASSLTGSYNSPLHF. In DNA, the CDR3 is TGCGCCAGCAGCTTGACAGGGTCCTATAATTCACCCCTCCACTTT.